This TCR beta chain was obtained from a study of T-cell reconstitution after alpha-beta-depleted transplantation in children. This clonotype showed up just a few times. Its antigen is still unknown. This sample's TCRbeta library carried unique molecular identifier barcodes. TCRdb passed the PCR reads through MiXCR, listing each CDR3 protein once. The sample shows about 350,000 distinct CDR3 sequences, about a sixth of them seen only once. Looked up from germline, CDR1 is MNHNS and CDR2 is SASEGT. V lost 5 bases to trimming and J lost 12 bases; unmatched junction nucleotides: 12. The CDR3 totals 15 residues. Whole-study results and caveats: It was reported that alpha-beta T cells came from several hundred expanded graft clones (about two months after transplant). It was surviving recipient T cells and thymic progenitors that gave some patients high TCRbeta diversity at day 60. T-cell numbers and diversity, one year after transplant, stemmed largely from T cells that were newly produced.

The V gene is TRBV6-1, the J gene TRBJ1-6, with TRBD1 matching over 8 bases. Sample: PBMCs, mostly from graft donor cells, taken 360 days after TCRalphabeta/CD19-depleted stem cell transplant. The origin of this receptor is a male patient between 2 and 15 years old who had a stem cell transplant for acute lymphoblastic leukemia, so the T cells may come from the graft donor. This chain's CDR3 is CASSQRQGRARPLHF. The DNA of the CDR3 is TGTGCCAGCAGTCAGCGACAGGGGAGAGCTAGACCCCTCCACTTT.